This T cell receptor beta chain was retrieved from a study of blood T cells in healthy people across ages. A second PCR, run for roughly 7 to 11 cycles, used a sample-barcoded 5' primer plus a J-beta primer mix. TCRdb recomputed calls from the 5' RACE reads with MiXCR, one row per CDR3 protein. The sample shows 1.2 million to 1.5 million distinct CDR3 sequences, around two fifths of them seen only once. This clonotype appeared once. The germline V gene encodes CDR1 SGHTA and CDR2 FQGNSA. The CDR3 runs to 13 residues. V was shortened by 3 bases and J by 11 bases, with 11 bases between the two germline ends.

Specimen: blood. The TCR comes from a woman in her late teens or twenties in good health. The chain has TRBV7-2 and TRBJ1-6, with no clear D. The CDR3, as DNA: TGTGCCAGCAGCTTGACAACATCACCACCCCTCCACTTT. It yields the protein CASSLTTSPPLHF.